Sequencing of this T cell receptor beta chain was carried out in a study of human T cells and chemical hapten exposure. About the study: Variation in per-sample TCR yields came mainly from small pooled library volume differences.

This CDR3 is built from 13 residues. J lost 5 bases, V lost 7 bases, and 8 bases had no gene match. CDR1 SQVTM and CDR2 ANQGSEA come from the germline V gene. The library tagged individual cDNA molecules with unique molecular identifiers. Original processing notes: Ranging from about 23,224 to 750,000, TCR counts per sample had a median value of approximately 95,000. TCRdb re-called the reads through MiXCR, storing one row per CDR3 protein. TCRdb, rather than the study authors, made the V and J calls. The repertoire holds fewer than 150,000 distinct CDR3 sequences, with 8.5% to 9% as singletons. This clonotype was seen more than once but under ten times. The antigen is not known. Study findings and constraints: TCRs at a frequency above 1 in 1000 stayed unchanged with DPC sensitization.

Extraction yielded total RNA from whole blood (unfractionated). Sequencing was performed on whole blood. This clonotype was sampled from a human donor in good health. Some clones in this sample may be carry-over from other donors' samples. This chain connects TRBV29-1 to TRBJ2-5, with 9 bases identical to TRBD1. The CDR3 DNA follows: TGCAGCGCCGGGACAGGGAGGATGGAGACCCAGTACTTC. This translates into CSAGTGRMETQYF.